This is a list of T cell receptor beta chains from one sample in a study of T cell responses to AZD1222 COVID-19 vaccine. Sequenced by immunoSEQ multiplex PCR; TCRdb stores in-frame clones only, minus some. The table records about 140,000 clones, 80% to 95% of them present only once. Sample: peripheral blood, taken on day 0 of AZD1222 vaccination. These receptors were collected from an adult in good health. CDR3s include the opening cysteine and the closing phenylalanine or tryptophan. Fields, in order: V gene, CDR3 length, J gene, D gene, clone size, CDR3 DNA, CDR3 protein. The D gene is left open where the match is weak. Only part of the rows carry a size: once, few, many, or a class if the clone is expanded.

V gene: TRBV2
CDR3 length: 14
J gene: TRBJ2-1
D gene: .
clone size: .
CDR3 DNA: TGTGCCAGCAGGATCGGGACGACTACCGGCGAGCAGTTCTTC
CDR3 protein: CASRIGTTTGEQFF

V gene: TRBV2
CDR3 length: 13
J gene: TRBJ2-7
D gene: .
clone size: .
CDR3 DNA: TGTGCCAGCAGTGAAGAGGTCAGCTACGAGCAGTACTTC
CDR3 protein: CASSEEVSYEQYF

V gene: TRBV19
CDR3 length: 16
J gene: TRBJ2-5
D gene: .
clone size: .
CDR3 DNA: TGTGCCAGTAGTATCATTACTAGCCGAATCCAAGAGACCCAGTACTTC
CDR3 protein: CASSIITSRIQETQYF

V gene: TRBV18
CDR3 length: 16
J gene: TRBJ2-2
D gene: .
clone size: .
CDR3 DNA: TGTGCCAGCTCACCACAGGGGGGTATGAACACCGGGGAGCTGTTTTTT
CDR3 protein: CASSPQGGMNTGELFF

V gene: TRBV24-1
CDR3 length: 14
J gene: TRBJ2-5
D gene: .
clone size: once
CDR3 DNA: TGTGCCACCAGAGAGGTAACGGCGCAAGAGACCCAGTACTTC
CDR3 protein: CATREVTAQETQYF

V gene: TRBV15
CDR3 length: 15
J gene: TRBJ1-5
D gene: .
clone size: few
CDR3 DNA: TGTGCCACCAGCAGAACCATCAGGGCGGGTCAGCCCCAGCATTTT
CDR3 protein: CATSRTIRAGQPQHF

V gene: TRBV4-1
CDR3 length: 17
J gene: TRBJ2-2
D gene: TRBD2
clone size: .
CDR3 DNA: TGCGCCAGCAGCCAAGGGACTAGCGGGAGTATTACCGGGGAGCTGTTTTTT
CDR3 protein: CASSQGTSGSITGELFF

V gene: TRBV25-1
CDR3 length: 13
J gene: TRBJ2-4
D gene: TRBD1
clone size: .
CDR3 DNA: TGTGCCAGCAGTGCAGGGGGCGCGAACATTCAGTACTTC
CDR3 protein: CASSAGGANIQYF

V gene: TRBV28
CDR3 length: 14
J gene: TRBJ2-7
D gene: TRBD2
clone size: .
CDR3 DNA: TGTGCCAGCAGGGAGGGGACTAGCCGCTACGAGCAGTACTTC
CDR3 protein: CASREGTSRYEQYF

V gene: TRBV19
CDR3 length: 14
J gene: TRBJ2-7
D gene: TRBD2
clone size: .
CDR3 DNA: TGTGCCACCAGGCGGCGGGGGAGCTCCTACGAGCAGTACTTC
CDR3 protein: CATRRRGSSYEQYF

V gene: TRBV7-9
CDR3 length: 14
J gene: TRBJ1-2
D gene: .
clone size: .
CDR3 DNA: TGTGCCAGCAGCTCCTACAGGGTTAACTATGGCTACACCTTC
CDR3 protein: CASSSYRVNYGYTF

V gene: TRBV29-1
CDR3 length: 13
J gene: TRBJ1-6
D gene: TRBD1
clone size: .
CDR3 DNA: TGCAGCGTTCAACAGGGGGGGGATTCACCCCTCCACTTT
CDR3 protein: CSVQQGGDSPLHF

V gene: TRBV5-1
CDR3 length: 14
J gene: TRBJ2-6
D gene: .
clone size: .
CDR3 DNA: TGCGCCAGCAGCTTGGGTGCTGGGGCCAACGTCCTGACTTTC
CDR3 protein: CASSLGAGANVLTF

V gene: TRBV23-1
CDR3 length: 14
J gene: TRBJ1-5
D gene: .
clone size: .
CDR3 DNA: TGCGCCAGCTCTCGAGTCCATCACAATCAGCCCCAGCATTTT
CDR3 protein: CASSRVHHNQPQHF

V gene: TRBV20-1
CDR3 length: 9
J gene: TRBJ1-2
D gene: .
clone size: .
CDR3 DNA: TGCAGTGCTATTTATGGCTACACCTTC
CDR3 protein: CSAIYGYTF

V gene: TRBV28
CDR3 length: 14
J gene: TRBJ1-2
D gene: .
clone size: .
CDR3 DNA: TGTGCCAGCAGTCTCCCTGGGGCAACGGATGGCTACACCTTC
CDR3 protein: CASSLPGATDGYTF

V gene: TRBV11-2
CDR3 length: 12
J gene: TRBJ2-1
D gene: .
clone size: once
CDR3 DNA: TGTGCCAGCAGAGGGAGGTCAAATGAGCAGTTCTTC
CDR3 protein: CASRGRSNEQFF

V gene: TRBV10-3
CDR3 length: 14
J gene: TRBJ1-4
D gene: .
clone size: .
CDR3 DNA: TGTGCCATCAGTGACAGGCCCGATAATGAAAAACTGTTTTTT
CDR3 protein: CAISDRPDNEKLFF

V gene: TRBV29-1
CDR3 length: 15
J gene: TRBJ1-1
D gene: .
clone size: .
CDR3 DNA: TGCAGCGTTGAGGGGCGGACCCTCATGAACACTGAAGCTTTCTTT
CDR3 protein: CSVEGRTLMNTEAFF

V gene: TRBV6-2/TRBV6-3
CDR3 length: 14
J gene: TRBJ2-7
D gene: .
clone size: .
CDR3 DNA: TGTGCCAGCAGCTCACAGGGCCCGGCCTACGAGCAGTACTTC
CDR3 protein: CASSSQGPAYEQYF

V gene: TRBV3-1/TRBV3-2
CDR3 length: 15
J gene: TRBJ2-3
D gene: TRBD2
clone size: .
CDR3 DNA: TGTGCCAGCAGCACTCGAGCGGGGGGCGTAAATACGCAGTATTTT
CDR3 protein: CASSTRAGGVNTQYF

V gene: TRBV3-1/TRBV3-2
CDR3 length: 14
J gene: TRBJ1-2
D gene: .
clone size: .
CDR3 DNA: TGTGCCAGCAGCCAAACGACCTCTAACTATGGCTACACCTTC
CDR3 protein: CASSQTTSNYGYTF

V gene: TRBV5-1
CDR3 length: 14
J gene: TRBJ1-4
D gene: .
clone size: once
CDR3 DNA: TGCGCCAGCAGTCGACAGACAACTAATGAAAAACTGTTTTTT
CDR3 protein: CASSRQTTNEKLFF

V gene: TRBV7-2
CDR3 length: 15
J gene: TRBJ1-2
D gene: TRBD1
clone size: .
CDR3 DNA: TGTGCCAGCAGCTTGACACAGGGGGGCCTTGATGGCTACACCTTC
CDR3 protein: CASSLTQGGLDGYTF

V gene: TRBV28
CDR3 length: 17
J gene: TRBJ1-6
D gene: TRBD1
clone size: .
CDR3 DNA: TGTGCCAGCAGTTCTGTTTCCCGGACAGGGGGTAATTCACCCCTCCACTTT
CDR3 protein: CASSSVSRTGGNSPLHF

V gene: TRBV7-2
CDR3 length: 14
J gene: TRBJ2-2
D gene: .
clone size: once
CDR3 DNA: TGTGCCAGTCAGGAGGGGGGGAACACCGGGGAGCTGTTTTTT
CDR3 protein: CASQEGGNTGELFF

V gene: TRBV6-5
CDR3 length: 14
J gene: TRBJ2-7
D gene: TRBD1
clone size: .
CDR3 DNA: TGTGCCACTGAAGGGGGCTTAGTCCCCTACGAGCAGTACTTC
CDR3 protein: CATEGGLVPYEQYF

V gene: TRBV6-1
CDR3 length: 13
J gene: TRBJ1-1
D gene: TRBD1
clone size: .
CDR3 DNA: TGTGCCAGCAGTCTGACAGGGGGCACTGAAGCTTTCTTT
CDR3 protein: CASSLTGGTEAFF

V gene: TRBV2
CDR3 length: 12
J gene: TRBJ1-1
D gene: .
clone size: .
CDR3 DNA: TGTGCCAGCAGTGATTCGCCCGCTGAAGCTTTCTTT
CDR3 protein: CASSDSPAEAFF

V gene: TRBV18
CDR3 length: 14
J gene: TRBJ1-2
D gene: .
clone size: .
CDR3 DNA: TGTGCCAGCTCACAATCGGACAGAACCTATGGCTACACCTTC
CDR3 protein: CASSQSDRTYGYTF

V gene: TRBV6-1
CDR3 length: 12
J gene: TRBJ1-6
D gene: .
clone size: once
CDR3 DNA: TGTGCCAGCAGCCCAAGTCCTTGGGCCCTCCACTTT
CDR3 protein: CASSPSPWALHF

V gene: TRBV4-1
CDR3 length: 16
J gene: TRBJ2-1
D gene: TRBD2
clone size: .
CDR3 DNA: TGCGCCAGCAGCTTCCGACTAGCGGGATTTAGTAATGAGCAGTTCTTC
CDR3 protein: CASSFRLAGFSNEQFF

V gene: TRBV28
CDR3 length: 14
J gene: TRBJ2-7
D gene: .
clone size: .
CDR3 DNA: TGTGCCAGCAGTTTCGCAGGCAGCTCCTACGAGCAGTACTTC
CDR3 protein: CASSFAGSSYEQYF

V gene: TRBV7-9
CDR3 length: 14
J gene: TRBJ1-6
D gene: .
clone size: .
CDR3 DNA: TGTGCCAGCAGCTTAGAATGGGGTGGTTCACCCCTCCACTTT
CDR3 protein: CASSLEWGGSPLHF